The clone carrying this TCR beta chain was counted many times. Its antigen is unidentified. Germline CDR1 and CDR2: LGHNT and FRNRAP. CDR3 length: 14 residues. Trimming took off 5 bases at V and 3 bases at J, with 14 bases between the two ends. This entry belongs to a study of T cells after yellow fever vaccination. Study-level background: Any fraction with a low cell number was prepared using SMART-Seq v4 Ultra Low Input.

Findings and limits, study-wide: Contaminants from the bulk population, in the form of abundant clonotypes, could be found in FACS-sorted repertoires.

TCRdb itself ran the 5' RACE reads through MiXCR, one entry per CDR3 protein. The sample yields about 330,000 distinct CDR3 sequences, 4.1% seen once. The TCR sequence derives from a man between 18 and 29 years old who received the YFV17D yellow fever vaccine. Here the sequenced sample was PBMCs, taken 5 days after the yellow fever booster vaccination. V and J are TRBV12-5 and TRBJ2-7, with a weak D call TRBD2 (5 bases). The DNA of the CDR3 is TGTGCTAGTGGTGTCGGACTCTCTAACTACGAGCAGTACTTC. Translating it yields CASGVGLSNYEQYF.